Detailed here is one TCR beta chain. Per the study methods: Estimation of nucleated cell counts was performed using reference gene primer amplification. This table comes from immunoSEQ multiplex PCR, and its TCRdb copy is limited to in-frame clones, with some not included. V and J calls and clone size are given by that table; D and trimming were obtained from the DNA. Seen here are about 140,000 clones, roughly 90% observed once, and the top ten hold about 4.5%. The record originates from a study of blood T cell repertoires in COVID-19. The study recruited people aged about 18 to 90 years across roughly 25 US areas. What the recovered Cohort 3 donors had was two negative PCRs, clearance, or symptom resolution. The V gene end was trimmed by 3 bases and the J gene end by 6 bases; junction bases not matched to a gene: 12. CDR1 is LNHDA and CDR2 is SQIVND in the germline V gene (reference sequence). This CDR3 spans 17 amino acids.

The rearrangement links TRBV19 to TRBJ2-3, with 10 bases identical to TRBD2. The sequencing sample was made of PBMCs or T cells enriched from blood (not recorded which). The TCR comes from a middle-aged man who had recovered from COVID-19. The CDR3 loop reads CASSIASWTSGSDTQYF. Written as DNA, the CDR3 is TGTGCCAGTAGTATCGCCTCATGGACTAGCGGCAGCGATACGCAGTATTTT.